Presented here are 21 T cell receptor beta chains from one specimen sequenced in a study of molecular identifiers for immune sequencing clone quantification. TCRdb analysed the PCR reads with MiXCR anew, one entry per CDR3 protein. The data show roughly 100,000 distinct CDR3 sequences, with 30% to 45% seen just once and roughly 10% held by the top ten. Sequenced: naive CD8+ T cells from blood, with Jurkat cell RNA spiked in. The subset is: FACS-sorted CD8+CD4-CCR7+CD45RA+ naive T cells. Receptors originate from a human donor in good health. Some libraries in this study had Jurkat cell RNA spiked in.

This clonotype was seen ten or more times. This sequence joins TRBV6-4 and TRBJ2-1; D is unclear. The CDR3 is 10 amino acids. The germline V and J ends were trimmed by 9 bases and 13 bases, with 13 bases remaining between them. Germline CDR1 MRHNA, CDR2 SNTAGT. Here the CDR3 DNA reads TGTGCCAGGTCCCGCGGCCTTCAGTTCTTC. Amino acid sequence: CARSRGLQFF.

The gene calls are TRBV2 and TRBJ2-5; D is ambiguous. The germline CDR1 and CDR2 sequences are SNHLY and FYNNEI. V gave up 6 bases and J gave up 3 bases, with 11 bases separating them. The CDR3 consists of 13 residues. The CDR3 region is CASSSRQKETQYF. The CDR3 DNA reads as TGTGCCAGCAGCTCGCGGCAGAAAGAGACCCAGTACTTC.

Only a few counts were recorded for this clonotype. The chain couples TRBV20-1 to TRBJ2-7; 14 bases line up with TRBD2. The CDR3 extends over 18 amino acids. V was pared by 1 base and J by 3 bases, with 11 bases of the junction left unmatched. CDR1 and CDR2 from the germline V gene are DFQATT and SNEGSKA (reference sequence). CDR3 nucleotide sequence: TGCAGTGCTAGAGGGACACCCGGGACTAGCGGGAGTTTCTACGAGCAGTACTTC. It encodes CSARGTPGTSGSFYEQYF.

The sample holds one count of this clonotype. Since a much larger clone is just one base distant, this may be a read error. The chain couples TRBV5-1 to TRBJ2-5, with D uncertain. Germline CDR1 reads SGHRS; CDR2 reads YFSETQ. This CDR3 region has 11 residues. CDR3: CASSLEETQHF. In DNA form, the CDR3 reads TGCGCCAGCAGCTTGGAAGAGACCCAGCACTTC.

Of note for this clonotype: This sequence may be a read error, since a much larger clone differs from it by one base. This chain links TRBV7-9 with TRBJ2-1, with 10 bases lining up with TRBD2. Near its end, the DNA agrees better with TRBJ2-7, so the J call may be wrong. There are 16 residues in the CDR3. The V gene's germline CDR1 is SEHNR and CDR2 FQNEAQ (reference sequence). The CDR3 loop reads CASSSLAGGRVGEQYF. CDR3 bases: TGTGCCAGCAGCTCCTTAGCGGGAGGCCGTGTCGGTGAGCAGTACTTC.

V gene TRBV3-1 combines with J gene TRBJ2-5; D not certain. Trimming removed 5 bases from V and 1 base from J, with 17 bases in between. The V gene's germline CDR1 is LGHDT and CDR2 YNNKEL (reference sequence). The CDR3 is made up of 16 amino acids. CDR3 bases: TGTGCCAGCAGCGTAGCCGTGAACATCCTCCAAGAGACCCAGTACTTC. This gives the protein CASSVAVNILQETQYF.

This clonotype appeared a few times. The chain joins TRBV2 to TRBJ1-3; D ambiguous. CDR3 length: 16 amino acids. Between the trimmed V and J ends, which lost 2 bases and 0 bases, there was a span of 11 bases. Germline CDR1 is SNHLY and CDR2 is FYNNEI. CDR3 protein: CASSESRLISGNTIYF. The DNA of the CDR3 is TGTGCCAGCAGTGAATCAAGACTCATCTCTGGAAACACCATATATTTT.

CDR3 nucleotides: TGTGCCAGCAGTTATGGGCCCCAGGCGAACACTGAAGCTTTCTTT. It is translated as CASSYGPQANTEAFF. The V and J genes are TRBV28 and TRBJ1-1; D not certain. The germline gives CDR1 MDHEN, CDR2 SYDVKM. V was shortened by 4 bases and J by 1 base, with 13 bases between the two germline ends. The CDR3 covers 15 residues.

In this sample, this clonotype turned up many times. This chain joins TRBV5-1 and TRBJ2-5, with D hard to call. Trimming removed 0 bases at V and 6 bases at J, with 6 bases between. This CDR3 comprises 12 residues. Germline CDR1 SGHRS, CDR2 YFSETQ. The CDR3 DNA sequence: TGCGCCAGCAGCTTGGTAGAACAGACCCAGTACTTC. It translates to CASSLVEQTQYF.

This clonotype was recorded many times. J is TRBJ2-7 and V is TRBV5-6, with TRBD2 matching over 8 bases. V dropped 2 bases and J dropped 4; count of bases not matched to a gene: 5. CDR3 length equals 14 residues. Germline assignment: CDR1 SGHDT and CDR2 YYEEEE. DNA of the CDR3: TGTGCCAGCAGCTTACCGCAGCGGGAGTACGAGCAGTACTTC. The encoded protein is CASSLPQREYEQYF.

This clonotype was observed a few times. J is TRBJ2-7 and V is TRBV28; D not certain. The CDR3 length is 17 residues. Germline V gene sequence: CDR1 MDHEN, CDR2 SYDVKM. The V gene lost 2 bases and the J gene lost 2 bases, with 19 bases spanning the gap. The CDR3 DNA reads as TGTGCCAGCAGTTTACCCCGTCGTTTCGCGGCAGCCTACGAGCAGTACTTC. Its protein is CASSLPRRFAAAYEQYF.

The chain carries TRBV2 and TRBJ1-5; D uncertain. Germline V CDR1 and CDR2: SNHLY, FYNNEI. The length of the CDR3 is 14 residues. Trimming pared 4 bases from V and 11 bases from J, leaving 18 bases between. The DNA for the CDR3 is TGTGCCAGCAGTGGGGAGACAACCCCATGGTCCCAGCATTTT. It encodes CASSGETTPWSQHF.

V is TRBV20-1 and J is TRBJ2-1; 8 nucleotides align to TRBD1. The CDR3 is 14 amino acids. Germline-derived CDR1 and CDR2 are DFQATT and SNEGSKA (reference sequence). V gave up 5 bases and J gave up 5 bases; unmatched junction bases: 8. The CDR3 DNA reads as TGCAGTGCTGAACACGGGACAGGTCACAATGAGCAGTTCTTC. Its protein product is CSAEHGTGHNEQFF.

This clonotype has a handful of counts. V and J are TRBV5-1 and TRBJ1-1, with 8 bases fitting TRBD1. Germline V gene data show CDR1 as SGHRS and CDR2 as YFSETQ. Trimming took 7 bases from V and 2 from J; bases not matched to a gene: 25. The CDR3 consists of 20 residues. The CDR3 DNA is TGCGCCAGCCGACGTCTAATCTCCAGACAGGGGTTACGGGGAAACACTGAAGCTTTCTTT. Amino acid sequence: CASRRLISRQGLRGNTEAFF.

There are many counts of this clonotype. The chain has TRBV5-6 and TRBJ1-1; TRBD1 matches 8 bases. The ends lost 4 bases at V and 5 bases at J; junction bases unmatched: 10. The CDR3 covers 15 residues. From germline, CDR1 is SGHDT and CDR2 YYEEEE. Here the CDR3 DNA reads TGTGCCAGCAGCAGGGGACAGGTGCTGAGGACTGAAGCTTTCTTT. Translating gives CASSRGQVLRTEAFF.

This clonotype occurred a few times. Since a much larger clone is just one base distant, this may be a read error. J is TRBJ2-5 and V is TRBV28, with D hard to call. The germline CDR1 and CDR2 sequences are MDHEN and SYDVKM. Between the trimmed V and J ends, which lost 5 bases and 1 base, there was a span of 23 bases. There are 18 residues in the CDR3. CDR3 in amino acids: CASSTGTIKASSQETQYF. CDR3 sequence (DNA): TGTGCCAGCAGTACCGGTACTATAAAAGCCTCGTCCCAAGAGACCCAGTACTTC.

This clonotype was counted only a few times. V gene TRBV4-1 combines with J gene TRBJ2-5; D not resolved. Trimming removed 0 bases at V and 4 bases at J, with 9 bases between. This CDR3 is 14 amino acids long. CDR1 is MGHRA and CDR2 is YSYEKL in the germline V gene. CDR3 DNA: TGCGCCAGCAGCCAAGAGCCCAGAGGAGAGACCCAGTACTTC. This encodes CASSQEPRGETQYF.

This chain links TRBV4-2 with TRBJ2-2; D call uncertain. Deletions cut 8 bases from V and 7 bases from J, with 11 bases between. This CDR3 spans 12 amino acids. CDR1 LGHNA and CDR2 YNFKEQ come from the germline V gene. CDR3 nucleotide sequence: TGTGCCAGCCGGTGGCAGAACGGGGAGCTGTTTTTT. Its protein product is CASRWQNGELFF.

The chain combines TRBV27 with TRBJ1-4, with D uncertain. The CDR3 covers 15 residues. V lost 0 bases to trimming and J lost 6 bases, with 11 bases between them. Germline values: CDR1 MNHEY, CDR2 SMNVEV (reference sequence). CDR3 coding DNA: TGTGCCAGCAGTTTATCCCGAACCGGTTATGAAAAACTGTTTTTT. Encoded protein: CASSLSRTGYEKLFF.

With respect to this clonotype: This could be a read error, since a much larger clone is one nucleotide away. Likely a read error: the CDR3 ends without its conserved phenylalanine or tryptophan. The chain is built from TRBV7-2 and TRBJ2-2, with TRBD2 as a possible D gene (5 bases). This CDR3 has 13 residues. The germline CDR1 and CDR2 sequences are SGHTA and FQGNSA. V lost 0 bases, J lost 6 bases, and 5 bases lay in between. CDR3 amino acids: CASSLAGAGELFI. CDR3 nucleotides: TGTGCCAGCAGCTTAGCGGGAGCCGGGGAGCTGTTTATT.

The chain is built from TRBV5-8 and TRBJ2-3; D is unclear. The CDR3 has 14 amino acids. Germline CDR1 reads SGHTS; CDR2 reads YDEGEE. V lost 4 bases and J 0 bases, leaving 9 bases between the germline ends. This CDR3 is CASSTTYSTDTQYF. DNA of the CDR3: TGTGCCAGCAGCACGACATACAGCACAGATACGCAGTATTTT.